This T cell receptor (beta chain) was captured in a study of blood T cells in healthy people across ages. Deletions cut 6 bases from V and 5 bases from J, with 15 bases between. The CDR3 totals 14 residues. Together with a sample-barcoded 5' primer, a J-beta primer mix was included in a second PCR lasting about 6 to 11 cycles. TCRdb re-derived calls from the 5' RACE reads in MiXCR, one entry per CDR3 protein. The sample has 800,000 or so distinct CDR3 sequences; roughly 25% are singletons. These data also featured in a second study, about T cells of mothers and their children.

The chain recombines TRBV12-3 or TRBV12-4 with TRBJ2-3, with D perhaps matching TRBD1 or TRBD2 (5 bases each). The specimen sequenced was blood. The TCR originated in a boy younger than 18 in good health. This chain's CDR3 is CASSSREKRDTQYF. The CDR3 DNA reads as TGTGCCAGCAGCTCCAGGGAGAAAAGAGATACGCAGTATTTT.